A selection of T cell receptor beta chains follows, all from one sample in a study of regulatory T cells in long-lasting Graves disease. MiXCR, run by TCRdb on the multiplex PCR reads, gives a single entry per CDR3 protein. Of around 420,000 distinct CDR3 sequences listed, about 14% are singletons. Material: peripheral blood mononuclear cells (PBMCs), obtained at new diagnosis, from a patient treated with antithyroid drugs. The receptors come from a female donor with Graves disease. CDR3s include the opening cysteine and the closing phenylalanine or tryptophan. D genes are given only for firm matches. Expanded clones are given a class, and other clones once, few, many or no size at all.

J gene | D gene | V gene | clone size | CDR3 DNA | CDR3 protein
TRBJ2-5 | TRBD1 | TRBV20-1 | many | TGCAGTGCTATGGGACAGGGGGAAGGTGGTCAGTACTTC | CSAMGQGEGGQYF
TRBJ1-3 | NA | TRBV6-1 | many | TGTGCCAGCAGTGACGGAAGCTCTGGAAACACCATATATTTT | CASSDGSSGNTIYF
TRBJ1-1 | NA | TRBV28 | NA | TGTGCCAGCAGCCCCTGGCAGGGCTTGAACACTGAAGCTTTCTTT | CASSPWQGLNTEAFF
TRBJ2-1 | TRBD1 | TRBV6-1 | once | TGTGCCAGCAGCGCGCTTCCGGGACAGGGTTACAATGAGCAGTTCTTC | CASSALPGQGYNEQFF
TRBJ1-2 | NA | TRBV12-5 | few | TGTGCTAGTGGTTTTGGTCAGTATGGCTACACCTTC | CASGFGQYGYTF
TRBJ1-5 | TRBD1 | TRBV25-1 | few | TGTGCCAGCTCGGACAGGGTCGATCAGCCCCAGCATTTT | CASSDRVDQPQHF
TRBJ2-1 | TRBD1 | TRBV14 | NA | TGTGCCAGCAGCCAAGATCTCCAGGGGGCTAAGTTCTTC | CASSQDLQGAKFF
TRBJ2-5 | NA | TRBV28 | many | TGTGCCAGCAGTCGAACCCGGGGGAGGGGGCCCCTGCAAGAGACCCAGTACTTC | CASSRTRGRGPLQETQYF
TRBJ2-3 | TRBD1 | TRBV5-1 | many | TGCGCCAGCAGCGAGACAGGGAGCACAGATACGCAGTATTTT | CASSETGSTDTQYF
TRBJ2-2 | NA | TRBV4-2 | NA | TGTGCCAGCAGCAAGAGTTTTCGGACCGGGGAGCTGTTTTTT | CASSKSFRTGELFF
TRBJ2-2 | NA | TRBV11-2 | many | TGTGCCAGCAGCTTCGTTCGGGGACTGAACGTGGGCGGGGAGCTGTTTTTT | CASSFVRGLNVGGELFF
TRBJ2-5 | TRBD1 | TRBV10-3 | many | TGTGCCATCAGCGATAAGGGACAGGAGGTCCAAGAGACCCAGTACTTC | CAISDKGQEVQETQYF
TRBJ1-3 | NA | TRBV19 | few | TGTGCCAGTAGTATCGTGGGAGCGGGAAACACCATATATTTT | CASSIVGAGNTIYF
TRBJ2-1 | TRBD2 | TRBV12-3/TRBV12-4 | many | TGTGCCAGCAGTCTACCGGGACTAGCGGGCTACAATGAGCAGTTCTTC | CASSLPGLAGYNEQFF
TRBJ1-5 | NA | TRBV10-3 | many | TGTGCCATCAGCCCGGATGGGGGAAGCAATCAGCCCCAGCATTTT | CAISPDGGSNQPQHF
TRBJ2-5 | NA | TRBV10-2 | once | TGCGCCAGCGGATTGCAGGGCCAAGAGACCCAGTACTTC | CASGLQGQETQYF
TRBJ2-3 | NA | TRBV12-3/TRBV12-4 | many | TGTGCCAGCAATACAGGGGGGGTTTCAGATACGCAGTATTTT | CASNTGGVSDTQYF
TRBJ1-4 | NA | TRBV19 | NA | TGTGCCAGTAGTCCGGACAGAAATAATGAAAAACTGTTTTTT | CASSPDRNNEKLFF
TRBJ1-2 | TRBD1 | TRBV12-3/TRBV12-4 | many | TGTGCCAGCAGTGGGAAAGTTCGACAGGGGCGCTATAACTATGGCTACACCTTC | CASSGKVRQGRYNYGYTF
TRBJ2-2 | TRBD2 | TRBV27 | many | TGTGCCAGCAGTTGGGCTAGCGGGAATGGGGACACCGGGGAGCTGTTTTTT | CASSWASGNGDTGELFF
TRBJ1-1 | NA | TRBV19 | many | TGTGCCAGTATTCTCGACAGGTCGAACACTGAAGCTTTCTTT | CASILDRSNTEAFF
TRBJ2-5 | NA | TRBV4-1 | many | TGCGCCAGCAGCCAAGACCCGGGACCACCGCAAGAGACCCAGTACTTC | CASSQDPGPPQETQYF
TRBJ1-1 | NA | TRBV7-6 | many | TGTGCCAGCAGCCCAGCTAATCATGAAGCTTTCTTT | CASSPANHEAFF
TRBJ2-1 | TRBD2 | TRBV24-1 | many | TGTGCCACCAGTGACCCGGGGACTAGCGGGACCTACAATGAGCAGTTCTTC | CATSDPGTSGTYNEQFF
TRBJ1-3 | TRBD1 | TRBV6-1 | many | TGTGCCAGCAACCGGGACAGGGGATCCGGAAACACCATATATTTT | CASNRDRGSGNTIYF
TRBJ1-1 | TRBD1 | TRBV29-1 | NA | TGCAGCGTTACGGACAGGTACACTGAAGCTTTCTTT | CSVTDRYTEAFF
TRBJ2-7 | NA | TRBV3-1 | many | TGTGCCAGCAGCCCCAGCCCCGGAAGGGGATCCTACGAGCAGTACTTC | CASSPSPGRGSYEQYF
TRBJ2-3 | NA | TRBV28 | many | TGTGCCAGCAGTTTAACGGCAGGGCCCGCAGATACGCAGTATTTT | CASSLTAGPADTQYF
TRBJ2-5 | TRBD2 | TRBV12-5 | many | TGTGCTAGTGGTTTGGTACCATTGACTAGCGGGAGAATCCCAGAGACCCAGTACTTC | CASGLVPLTSGRIPETQYF